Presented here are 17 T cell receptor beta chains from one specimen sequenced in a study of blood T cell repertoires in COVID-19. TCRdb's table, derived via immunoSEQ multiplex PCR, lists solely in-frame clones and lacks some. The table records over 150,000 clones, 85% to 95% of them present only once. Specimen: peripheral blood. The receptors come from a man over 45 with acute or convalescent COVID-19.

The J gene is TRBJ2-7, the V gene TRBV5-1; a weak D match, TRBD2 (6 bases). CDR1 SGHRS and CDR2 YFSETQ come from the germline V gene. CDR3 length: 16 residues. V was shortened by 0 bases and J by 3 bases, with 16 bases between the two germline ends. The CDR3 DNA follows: TGCGCCAGCAGCTTGGGGCCCCCCGGGGGAGGCTACGAGCAGTACTTC. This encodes CASSLGPPGGGYEQYF.

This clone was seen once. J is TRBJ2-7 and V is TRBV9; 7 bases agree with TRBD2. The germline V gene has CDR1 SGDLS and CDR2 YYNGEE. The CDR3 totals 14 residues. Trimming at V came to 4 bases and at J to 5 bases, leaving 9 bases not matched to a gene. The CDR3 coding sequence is TGTGCCAGCAGCCCGAGACTAGCTGGTGACGAGCAGTACGTC. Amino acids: CASSPRLAGDEQYV.

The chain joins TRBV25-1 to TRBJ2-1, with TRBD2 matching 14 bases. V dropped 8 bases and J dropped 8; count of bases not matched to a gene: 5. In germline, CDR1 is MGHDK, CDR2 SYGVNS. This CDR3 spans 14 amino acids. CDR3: CASVPGLAGDEQFF. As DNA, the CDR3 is TGTGCCAGCGTACCGGGACTAGCGGGGGATGAGCAGTTCTTC.

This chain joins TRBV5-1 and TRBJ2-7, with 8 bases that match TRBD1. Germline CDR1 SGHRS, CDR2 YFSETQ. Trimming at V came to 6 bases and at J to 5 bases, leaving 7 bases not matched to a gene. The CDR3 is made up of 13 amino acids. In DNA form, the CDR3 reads TGCGCCAGCACCAGGGGGCTTTCGAACGAGCAGTACTTC. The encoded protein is CASTRGLSNEQYF.

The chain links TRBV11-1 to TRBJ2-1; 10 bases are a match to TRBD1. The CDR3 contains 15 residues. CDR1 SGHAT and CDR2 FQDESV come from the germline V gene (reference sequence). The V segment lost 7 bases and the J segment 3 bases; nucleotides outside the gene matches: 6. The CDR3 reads CASTPTGGDYNEQFF. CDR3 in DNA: TGTGCCAGCACCCCGACAGGGGGCGACTACAATGAGCAGTTCTTC.

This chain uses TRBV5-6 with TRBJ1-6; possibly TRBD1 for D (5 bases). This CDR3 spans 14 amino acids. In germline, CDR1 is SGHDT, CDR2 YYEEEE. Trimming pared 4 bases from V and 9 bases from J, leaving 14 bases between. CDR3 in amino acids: CASSPFLGGSPLHF. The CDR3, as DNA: TGTGCCAGCAGCCCCTTTTTGGGGGGTTCACCCCTCCACTTT.

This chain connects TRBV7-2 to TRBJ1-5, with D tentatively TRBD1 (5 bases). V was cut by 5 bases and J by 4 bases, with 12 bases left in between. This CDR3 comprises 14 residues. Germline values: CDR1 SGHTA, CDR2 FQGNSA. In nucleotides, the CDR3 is TGTGCCAGCAGCCCTGGACACCAAAATCAGCCCCAGCATTTT. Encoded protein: CASSPGHQNQPQHF.

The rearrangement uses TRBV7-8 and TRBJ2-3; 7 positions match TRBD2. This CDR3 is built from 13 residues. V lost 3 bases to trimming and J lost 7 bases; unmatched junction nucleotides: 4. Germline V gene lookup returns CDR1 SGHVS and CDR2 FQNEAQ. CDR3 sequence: CASSFWGGYTQYF. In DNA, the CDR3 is TGTGCCAGCAGCTTCTGGGGGGGGTATACGCAGTATTTT.

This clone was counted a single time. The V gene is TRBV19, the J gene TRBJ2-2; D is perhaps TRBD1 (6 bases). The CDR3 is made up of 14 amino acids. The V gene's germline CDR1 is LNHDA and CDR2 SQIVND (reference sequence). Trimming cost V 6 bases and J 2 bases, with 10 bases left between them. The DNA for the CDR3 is TGTGCCAGTAGCACCGGGACAAACACCGGGGAGCTGTTTTTT. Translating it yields CASSTGTNTGELFF.

The CDR3 sequence: CASSTDMNTEAFF. The DNA for the CDR3 is TGTGCCAGCAGTACAGATATGAACACTGAAGCTTTCTTT. The V call is TRBV6-4, the J call TRBJ1-1; D gene uncertain. Trimming left V 5 bases short and J 0 bases short, with 7 bases between. Germline V lookup: CDR1 MRHNA, CDR2 SNTAGT. CDR3 size: 13 residues.

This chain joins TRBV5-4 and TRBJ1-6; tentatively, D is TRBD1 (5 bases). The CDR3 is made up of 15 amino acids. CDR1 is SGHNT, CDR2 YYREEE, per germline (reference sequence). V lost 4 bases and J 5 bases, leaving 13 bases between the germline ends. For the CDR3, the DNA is TGTGCCAGCAGCCCTTATCAGGGTGATAATTCACCCCTCCACTTT. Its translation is CASSPYQGDNSPLHF.

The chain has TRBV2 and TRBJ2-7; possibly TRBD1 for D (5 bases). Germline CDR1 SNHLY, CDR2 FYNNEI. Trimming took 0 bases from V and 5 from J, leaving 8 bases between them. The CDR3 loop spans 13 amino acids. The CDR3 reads CASSEARRDEQYV. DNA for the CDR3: TGTGCCAGCAGTGAAGCGCGCAGGGACGAGCAGTACGTC.

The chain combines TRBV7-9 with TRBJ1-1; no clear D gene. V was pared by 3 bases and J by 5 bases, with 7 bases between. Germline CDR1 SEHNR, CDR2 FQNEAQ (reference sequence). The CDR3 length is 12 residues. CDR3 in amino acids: CASSFTETEAFF. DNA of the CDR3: TGTGCCAGCAGCTTCACGGAGACTGAAGCTTTCTTT.

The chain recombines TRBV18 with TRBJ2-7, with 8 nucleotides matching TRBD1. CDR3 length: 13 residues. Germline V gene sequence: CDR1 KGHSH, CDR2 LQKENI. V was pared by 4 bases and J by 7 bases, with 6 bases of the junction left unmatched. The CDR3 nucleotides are TGTGCCAGCTCACTCCTACAGGGGGAAGAGCAGTACTTC. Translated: CASSLLQGEEQYF.

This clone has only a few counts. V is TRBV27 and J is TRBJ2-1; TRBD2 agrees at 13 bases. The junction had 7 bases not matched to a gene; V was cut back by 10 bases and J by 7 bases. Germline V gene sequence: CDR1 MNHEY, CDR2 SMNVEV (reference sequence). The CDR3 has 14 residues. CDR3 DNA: TGTGCCACCATGGGGACTAGCGGGATGAATGAGCAGTTCTTC. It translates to CATMGTSGMNEQFF.

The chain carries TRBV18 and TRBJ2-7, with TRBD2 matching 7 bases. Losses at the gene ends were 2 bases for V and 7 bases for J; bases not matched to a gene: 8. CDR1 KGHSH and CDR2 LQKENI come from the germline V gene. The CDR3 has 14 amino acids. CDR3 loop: CASSPGAGALEQYF. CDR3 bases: TGTGCCAGCTCACCAGGGGCGGGAGCGTTAGAGCAGTACTTC.

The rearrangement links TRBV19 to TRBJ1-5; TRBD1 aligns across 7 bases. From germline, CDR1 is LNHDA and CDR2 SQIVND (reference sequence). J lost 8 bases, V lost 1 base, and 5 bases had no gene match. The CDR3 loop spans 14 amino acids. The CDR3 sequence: CASSIGRGPEPQHF. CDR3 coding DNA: TGTGCCAGTAGTATAGGGAGGGGGCCTGAGCCCCAGCATTTT. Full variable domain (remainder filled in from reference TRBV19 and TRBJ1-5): DGGITQSPKYLFRKEGQNVTLSCEQNLNHDAMYWYRQDPGQGLRLIYYSQIVNDFQKGDIAEGYSVSREKKESFPLTVTSAQKNPTAFYLCASSIGRGPEPQHFGDGTRLSIL.